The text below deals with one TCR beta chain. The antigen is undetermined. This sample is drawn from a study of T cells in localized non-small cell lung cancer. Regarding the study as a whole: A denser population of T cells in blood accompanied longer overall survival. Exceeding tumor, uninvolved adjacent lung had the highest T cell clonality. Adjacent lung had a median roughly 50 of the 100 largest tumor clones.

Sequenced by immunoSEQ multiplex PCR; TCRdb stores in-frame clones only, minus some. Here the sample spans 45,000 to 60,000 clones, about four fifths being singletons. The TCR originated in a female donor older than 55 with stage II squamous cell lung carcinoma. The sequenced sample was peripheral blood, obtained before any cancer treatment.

DNA for the CDR3: TGTGCCAGTAGAGGGCAGGGGGCGATTCGGACCGGGGAGCTGTTTTTT. This encodes CASRGQGAIRTGELFF. This chain connects TRBV19 to TRBJ2-2, with 8 bases aligning to TRBD1. Losses at the gene ends were 6 bases for V and 5 bases for J; bases not matched to a gene: 11. The CDR3 contains 16 residues. From germline, CDR1 is LNHDA and CDR2 SQIVND (reference sequence).